Within the sample, the clone carrying this TCR beta chain is medium-sized (0.01 to 0.1%). Antigen specificity is unknown. These data originate in a study of metastatic and nonmetastatic thyroid tumors. About the research overall: Samples came from malignant and benign thyroid patients, and repertoires were compared across blood and tumor or nodule tissue. Overall study findings and caveats: The study reportedly found significantly higher TCR beta diversity in malignant thyroid tumors than benign nodules, in blood and tumor.

Germline CDR1 and CDR2: MNHNS and SASEGT. This CDR3 has 15 amino acids. With 3 bases removed from V and 7 bases from J, the gap between germline ends came to 16 bases. All patients were treatment-naive before thyroid surgery. As processed by the authors: To classify distant metastasis in papillary thyroid cancer, a model was built from CDR3 differences across clinicopathological groups. MiXCR was used by TCRdb to re-call the PCR reads. These V and J calls are TCRdb output, not the study's own analysis. The top ten hold roughly 13% of the sample, which has 30,000 to 50,000 clones, under 20% seen once. Sequences were obtained from tumor tissue. The chain carries TRBV6-1 and TRBJ2-1; a possible D gene is TRBD2 (5 bases). This receptor was obtained from a female donor with papillary thyroid cancer or a benign thyroid nodule (not recorded which). Some clones in this sample may be carry-over from other donors' samples. The CDR3 DNA sequence: TGTGCCAGCAGTGACCCTAGCCCTATGGGGAATGAGCAGTTCTTC. Its translation is CASSDPSPMGNEQFF.